This T cell receptor beta chain was sequenced during a study of blood T cell repertoires in COVID-19. In the original analysis: The assay estimated nucleated cells by amplifying reference gene primers. Here immunoSEQ multiplex PCR was the method, and the copy in TCRdb shows in-frame clones only, minus some. That table furnishes V, J and clone size, whereas the DNA furnished D and trimming. The top ten hold roughly 3.9% of the sample, which has approximately 54,000 clones, 90% to 95% seen once. Germline assignment: CDR1 SGHTS and CDR2 YDEGEE. The CDR3 is 13 amino acids. With 3 bases clipped from V and 6 bases from J, the junction kept 3 bases outside the gene matches.

This clonotype was obtained from a middle-aged man with acute or convalescent COVID-19. The rearrangement joins TRBV5-8 to TRBJ1-1; 9 nucleotides align to TRBD1. The sequenced sample was peripheral blood. CDR3 sequence: CASSYRGRSEAFF. The CDR3 DNA is TGTGCCAGCAGCTACAGGGGGCGGTCTGAAGCTTTCTTT. Filled out from reference TRBV5-8 and TRBJ1-1, the complete variable domain reads EAGVTQSPTHLIKTRGQQATLRCSPISGHTSVYWYQQALGLGLQFLLWYDEGEERNRGNFPPRFSGRQFPNYSSELNVNALELEDSALYLCASSYRGRSEAFFGQGTRLTVV.